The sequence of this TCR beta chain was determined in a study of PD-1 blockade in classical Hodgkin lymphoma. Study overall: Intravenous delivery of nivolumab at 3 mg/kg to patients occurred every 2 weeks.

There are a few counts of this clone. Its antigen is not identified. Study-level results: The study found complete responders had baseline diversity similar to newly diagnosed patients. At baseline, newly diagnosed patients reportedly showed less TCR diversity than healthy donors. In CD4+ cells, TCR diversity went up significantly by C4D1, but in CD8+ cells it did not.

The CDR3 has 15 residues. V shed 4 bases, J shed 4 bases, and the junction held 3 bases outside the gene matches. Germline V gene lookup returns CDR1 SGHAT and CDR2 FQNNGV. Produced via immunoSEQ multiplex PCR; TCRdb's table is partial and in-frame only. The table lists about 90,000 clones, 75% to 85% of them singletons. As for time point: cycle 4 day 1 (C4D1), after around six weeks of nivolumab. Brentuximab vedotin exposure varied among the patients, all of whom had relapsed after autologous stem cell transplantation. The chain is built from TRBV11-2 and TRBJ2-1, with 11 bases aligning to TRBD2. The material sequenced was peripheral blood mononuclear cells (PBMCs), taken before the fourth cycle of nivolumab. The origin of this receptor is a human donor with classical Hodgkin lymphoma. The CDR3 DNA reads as TGTGCCAGCAGCTACACTAGCGGGAGTTACAATGAGCAGTTCTTC. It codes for CASSYTSGSYNEQFF.